This T cell receptor beta chain was documented in a study of T cell responses to AZD1222 COVID-19 vaccine. This clone was picked up one time. CDR1 and CDR2 from the germline V gene are MDHEN and SYDVKM. The CDR3 length is 15 residues. The V gene lost 4 bases and the J gene lost 3 bases, with 15 bases spanning the gap. Profiled with immunoSEQ multiplex PCR; TCRdb holds only in-frame clones, not every one. The sample carries tens of thousands of clones, about nine tenths recorded once. The material was peripheral blood, obtained on day 0 of AZD1222 vaccination. This receptor was identified in an adult in good health. The J gene is TRBJ1-1, the V gene TRBV28; D gene ambiguous. The CDR3 region has the DNA TGTGCCAGCAGTTCCGTTGGGGTGGTCTACACTGAAGCTTTCTTT. Its protein product is CASSSVGVVYTEAFF.